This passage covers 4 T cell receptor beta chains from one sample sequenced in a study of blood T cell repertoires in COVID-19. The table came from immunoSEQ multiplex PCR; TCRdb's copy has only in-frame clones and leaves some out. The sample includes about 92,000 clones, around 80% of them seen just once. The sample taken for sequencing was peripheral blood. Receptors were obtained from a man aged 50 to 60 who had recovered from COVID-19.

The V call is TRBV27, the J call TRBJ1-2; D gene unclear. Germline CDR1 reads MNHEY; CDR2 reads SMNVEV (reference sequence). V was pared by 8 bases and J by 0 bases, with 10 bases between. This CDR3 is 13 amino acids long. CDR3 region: CASSPTTNYGYTF. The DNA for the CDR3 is TGTGCCAGCTCACCGACAACTAACTATGGCTACACCTTC.

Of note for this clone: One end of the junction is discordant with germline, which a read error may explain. The CDR3 is CASSLQLAGTNEQFF. The CDR3, as DNA: TGTGCTAGCAGCTTACAACTAGCGGGGACCAATGAGCAGTTCTTC. V usage is TRBV7-7 and J usage is TRBJ2-1, with TRBD2 identical over 10 bases. CDR1 and CDR2 from the germline V gene are SSHAT and FNYEAQ (reference sequence). The CDR3 runs to 15 residues.

CDR3 DNA: TGTGCTAGTGGTTTGGGACAGAATGAGCAGTTCTTC. It is translated as CASGLGQNEQFF. This chain joins TRBV12-5 and TRBJ2-1, with a tentative D call TRBD1 (5 bases). Germline CDR1 is LGHNT and CDR2 is FRNRAP. The V end lost 1 base, the J end lost 7 bases, and 5 bases lay between the germline ends. This CDR3 is built from 12 residues.

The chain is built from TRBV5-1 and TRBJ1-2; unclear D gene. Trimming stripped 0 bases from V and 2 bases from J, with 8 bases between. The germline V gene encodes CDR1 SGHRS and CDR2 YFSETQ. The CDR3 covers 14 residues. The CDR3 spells CASSLDQNNYGYTF. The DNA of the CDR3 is TGCGCCAGCAGCTTGGACCAGAACAACTATGGCTACACCTTC.